The 16 T cell receptor beta chains presented below share a single source sample, sequenced in a study of response to subunit inactivated influenza vaccine. TCRdb re-analysed the RT-PCR reads in MiXCR, keeping a single row per CDR3 protein. The sample shows over 800,000 distinct CDR3 sequences, 21% of them seen only once. The specimen was PBMCs from blood, collected around 5 days after vaccination. The origin of the receptors is a man in his fifties or sixties who received an inactivated influenza vaccine.

In DNA, the CDR3 is TGTGCCAGCAGCCCTTCTAAATATATTCTAAATCGGGGGATGGAAAGGAACACTGAAGCTTTCTTT. Amino acids: CASSPSKYILNRGMERNTEAFF. The chain carries TRBV7-4 and TRBJ1-1; possible D gene TRBD1, 5 bases. V was trimmed by 5 bases and J by 1 base, leaving 35 bases between them. The CDR3 consists of 22 residues. In germline, CDR1 is SGHVT, CDR2 SQSDAQ.

This clonotype was seen more than once but under ten times. The chain joins TRBV6-2 or TRBV6-3 to TRBJ2-5; D remains ambiguous. Germline CDR1 and CDR2: MNHEY and SVGEGT. The CDR3 is made up of 13 amino acids. The ends were cut back, 6 bases at V and 7 bases at J, with 15 bases in the middle. CDR3 coding DNA: TGTGCCAGCAGCCAATCGACGGGCGGGACCCAGTACTTC. Amino acids: CASSQSTGGTQYF.

This chain uses TRBV20-1 with TRBJ2-5; 8 nucleotides agree with TRBD2. Losses at the gene ends were 0 bases for V and 1 base for J; bases not matched to a gene: 4. Germline assignment: CDR1 DFQATT and CDR2 SNEGSKA (reference sequence). The CDR3 is 15 amino acids. The CDR3 loop is CSARDPGGVQETQYF. CDR3 nucleotide sequence: TGCAGTGCTAGAGATCCGGGGGGGGTCCAAGAGACCCAGTACTTC.

This clonotype has only a few counts. The rearrangement joins TRBV20-1 to TRBJ1-2; weak D call: TRBD1 (5 bases). This CDR3 spans 14 amino acids. Germline V gene data show CDR1 as DFQATT and CDR2 as SNEGSKA (reference sequence). V was cut by 6 bases and J by 5 bases, with 19 bases left in between. CDR3 amino acids: CSASQAPGRYGYTF. CDR3 nucleotide sequence: TGCAGTGCCTCACAGGCCCCGGGACGATATGGCTACACCTTC.

This clonotype occurred a few times. The chain uses TRBV12-3 or TRBV12-4 and TRBJ2-1; 10 bases line up with TRBD2. The V and J ends lost 1 base and 9 bases, in that order; junction bases with no gene match: 6. The CDR3 is 15 amino acids. As DNA, the CDR3 is TGTGCCAGCAGTTTAGGGCTAGCGGGGGCGAGTGAGCAGTTCTTC. This encodes CASSLGLAGASEQFF.

This clonotype was detected only once. The J gene is TRBJ2-7, the V gene TRBV4-3; the D is unclear. V was shortened by 1 base and J by 6 bases, with 13 bases between the two germline ends. This CDR3 has 14 residues. Germline loops: CDR1 LGHNA, CDR2 YSLEER. CDR3 residues: CASSQAAASGEQYF. The CDR3 DNA sequence: TGCGCCAGCAGCCAAGCCGCGGCCTCCGGCGAGCAGTACTTC.

This clonotype was seen more than once but under ten times. V is TRBV28 and J is TRBJ2-3, with 16 bases identical to TRBD2. CDR3 length: 19 amino acids. With 3 bases clipped from V and 1 base from J, the junction kept 7 bases outside the gene matches. The germline gives CDR1 MDHEN, CDR2 SYDVKM. The chain's CDR3 is CASSLEGTSGGGRTDTQYF. The CDR3 coding sequence is TGTGCCAGCAGTTTGGAAGGGACTAGCGGGGGGGGACGCACAGATACGCAGTATTTT.

This clonotype has just a few counts. The J gene is TRBJ2-7, the V gene TRBV10-2; perhaps TRBD2 as D (6 bases). V shed 8 bases and J shed 0 bases, with 20 bases lying between them. The CDR3 is made up of 16 amino acids. Germline CDR1 and CDR2: WSHSY and SAAADI. The CDR3 bases are TGCGCCAGCTACCATTCTACTAGCCCGAGCTCCTACGAGCAGTACTTC. This sequence encodes CASYHSTSPSSYEQYF.

This clonotype came up a few times. The rearrangement joins TRBV20-1 to TRBJ2-1; D remains unclear. The CDR3 has 14 amino acids. Germline V lookup: CDR1 DFQATT, CDR2 SNEGSKA (reference sequence). Trimming left V 1 base short and J 2 bases short, with 9 bases between. The CDR3 nucleotides read TGCAGTGCTAGAGGAGGTTCAGCCTACAATGAGCAGTTCTTC. Translation: CSARGGSAYNEQFF.

The chain combines TRBV20-1 with TRBJ2-3; D remains unclear. V was trimmed by 8 bases and J by 3 bases, leaving 15 bases between them. The CDR3 extends over 13 amino acids. Germline CDR1 and CDR2: DFQATT and SNEGSKA (reference sequence). The CDR3 DNA follows: TGCAGTCCGTATACCAGAGTAACAGATACGCAGTATTTT. This encodes CSPYTRVTDTQYF.

This clonotype has only a few counts. This rearrangement joins TRBV3-1 to TRBJ1-1; 8 bases are a match to TRBD1. J lost 0 bases, V lost 0 bases, and 15 bases had no gene match. Germline values: CDR1 LGHDT, CDR2 YNNKEL (reference sequence). This CDR3 spans 20 amino acids. CDR3 coding DNA: TGTGCCAGCAGCCAAGATCTAAGATGGCCGACAGGGGCTATGAACACTGAAGCTTTCTTT. Residues: CASSQDLRWPTGAMNTEAFF.

This clonotype was observed many times. The rearrangement joins TRBV28 to TRBJ1-5; TRBD1 agrees at 7 bases. From germline, CDR1 is MDHEN and CDR2 SYDVKM. CDR3 length: 15 amino acids. J gave up 7 bases and V 5 bases, and 11 bases lay outside the gene matches. The CDR3 nucleotides are TGTGCCAGCAGTATACTCGACAGGGTACACCAGCCCCAGCATTTT. As protein: CASSILDRVHQPQHF.

This rearrangement joins TRBV6-2 or TRBV6-3 to TRBJ2-2; unclear D gene. V lost 6 bases to trimming and J lost 8 bases, with 10 bases between them. The CDR3 contains 12 residues. The germline V gene has CDR1 MNHEY and CDR2 SVGEGT. The CDR3 bases are TGTGCCAGCAGCCACGGGCGGGGGGAGCTGTTTTTT. Translation: CASSHGRGELFF.

CDR3 protein: CASSLIVGGAGSTGELFF. In nucleotides, the CDR3 is TGTGCCAGCAGCTTAATCGTCGGGGGGGCAGGCTCCACCGGGGAGCTGTTTTTT. The chain carries TRBV11-2 and TRBJ2-2; 8 bases align to TRBD2. Trimming took 2 bases from V and 4 from J; bases not matched to a gene: 12. There are 18 residues in the CDR3. The germline CDR1 and CDR2 sequences are SGHAT and FQNNGV.

The chain uses TRBV20-1 and TRBJ1-1, with a tentative D call TRBD1 (5 bases). Germline values: CDR1 DFQATT, CDR2 SNEGSKA (reference sequence). Trimming pared 3 bases from V and 3 bases from J, leaving 14 bases between. The CDR3 has 14 residues. CDR3 DNA: TGCAGTGCTAGGAGGGGCGGGTCAGACACTGAAGCTTTCTTT. It is translated as CSARRGGSDTEAFF.

V gene TRBV10-3 combines with J gene TRBJ2-2; 7 bases are a match to TRBD2. V shed 10 bases and J 0 bases; nucleotides not matched to a gene: 8. The CDR3 spans 15 residues. Germline CDR1 reads ENHRY; CDR2 reads SYGVKD. The chain's CDR3 is CASEERGTNTGELFF. The CDR3 region has the DNA TGTGCCAGCGAGGAGCGGGGCACGAACACCGGGGAGCTGTTTTTT.